Sequencing of this TCR beta chain was carried out in a study of T cell responses to AZD1222 COVID-19 vaccine. Study at large: It was second doses at about 4 or about 12 weeks that were pooled. Study-wide findings and caveats: Dominant CD4 TCR responses targeted spike regions 160-218 and 743-854. Repertoire samples came only from after the peak T cell response. Females made up more of the donors, who were largely white British, and clonal diversity may have come out too low.

Worth noting for this clone: The antigen is unknown.

Sequenced by immunoSEQ multiplex PCR; TCRdb stores in-frame clones only, minus some. The table records around 120,000 clones, roughly 84% of them present only once. This CDR3 spans 14 amino acids. V shed 0 bases and J shed 3 bases, with 8 bases lying between them. Germline V gene sequence: CDR1 MNHEY, CDR2 SMNVEV (reference sequence). The sample in question was peripheral blood, obtained on day 0 of AZD1222 vaccination. This TCR was sampled from an adult in good health. J is TRBJ1-2 and V is TRBV27; D perhaps matches TRBD1 (5 bases). The chain's CDR3 is CASSLSRGYYGYTF. CDR3 nucleotide sequence: TGTGCCAGCAGTTTATCTCGGGGCTACTATGGCTACACCTTC.